A selection of T cell receptor beta chains follows, all from one sample in a study of CD8+ T cells in alopecia areata. Clones were sequenced by immunoSEQ multiplex PCR, and TCRdb holds only the in-frame ones, with some missing. The sample holds some 200,000 clones, roughly two fifths seen once. The sequences come from CD4+ T cells sorted from blood, collected at roughly week 36, from a patient treated with tofacitinib. These receptors all come from a human donor with alopecia areata. Each CDR3 is given without its conserved first and last residue.

v_call: TRBV30
cdr3_aa: AWSVRGEAF

v_call: TRBV7-9
cdr3_aa: ASRPPLVRNTDTQY

v_call: TRBV10-3
cdr3_aa: AISLRTTQGTDTQY

v_call: TRBV7-2
cdr3_aa: ASSSTGTTDTQY

v_call: TRBV7-8
cdr3_aa: ASSAGEGGRFRETQY

v_call: TRBV5-4
cdr3_aa: ASSLSVYREVAGYT

v_call: TRBV9
cdr3_aa: ASSTVAGSLKETQY

v_call: TRBV5-1
cdr3_aa: ASSFLAGELF

v_call: TRBV4-2
cdr3_aa: ASSQGTNEQF

v_call: TRBV11-3
cdr3_aa: ASSSGVVAGGYNEQF

v_call: TRBV6-5
cdr3_aa: ASSPGTGPYNEQF

v_call: TRBV7-2
cdr3_aa: ASSLEGVQGTNTGELF

v_call: TRBV7-2
cdr3_aa: ASSLGSLTDTQY

v_call: TRBV11-1
cdr3_aa: ASRTGTEAF

v_call: TRBV29-1
cdr3_aa: SVAPGRDEQY

v_call: TRBV6-5
cdr3_aa: ASSYSEGRTGELF

v_call: TRBV11-2
cdr3_aa: ASSLTPSLEWDTQY

v_call: TRBV5-1
cdr3_aa: ASSLIGTSVTGELF

v_call: TRBV5-8
cdr3_aa: ASSWGGNNYGYT

v_call: TRBV10-3
cdr3_aa: AIRDSEVPQY

v_call: TRBV5-4
cdr3_aa: ASSSTGGGQDTQY

v_call: TRBV27
cdr3_aa: ASSPTLQAPGGYT

v_call: TRBV4-3
cdr3_aa: ASSQVLTTSGYNEQF

v_call: TRBV11-2
cdr3_aa: ASTHPRLMNTEAF

v_call: TRBV11-2
cdr3_aa: ASSLARDYGYT

v_call: TRBV2
cdr3_aa: ASSEARGDQAPQH

v_call: TRBV7-9
cdr3_aa: ASSLMVSYNEQF

v_call: TRBV9
cdr3_aa: ASRRRVPGTGAVGNQPQH

v_call: TRBV7-2
cdr3_aa: ASSLSRRGQSNGYT

v_call: TRBV30
cdr3_aa: AWSISSGRAYEQY

v_call: TRBV7-9
cdr3_aa: ASSLVLAGGGEQY

v_call: TRBV6-5
cdr3_aa: ASSYRATGELF

v_call: TRBV5-6
cdr3_aa: ASSASGLAGGWSETQY

v_call: TRBV6-5
cdr3_aa: ASSYSRGYGYT

v_call: TRBV30
cdr3_aa: AGGYDEQF

v_call: TRBV19
cdr3_aa: ASSATGDYNEQF

v_call: TRBV28
cdr3_aa: ASSLSQNYGYT

v_call: TRBV7-2
cdr3_aa: ASSRGLAGEETQY

v_call: TRBV9
cdr3_aa: ASSETMRGDEKLF

v_call: TRBV4-1
cdr3_aa: ASSQVEETQY

v_call: TRBV7-2
cdr3_aa: ASSLDRVYGYT

v_call: TRBV6-6
cdr3_aa: ASDPGYQPQH

v_call: TRBV18
cdr3_aa: ASSPGQGASGANVLT

v_call: TRBV6-6
cdr3_aa: ASRWGAHEQY

v_call: TRBV18
cdr3_aa: ASSPSTGNSGANVLT

v_call: TRBV19
cdr3_aa: ASSMTGRQGSHGYT

v_call: TRBV11-2
cdr3_aa: ASSLRGSGRSFTYNEQF

v_call: TRBV7-2
cdr3_aa: ASSSIDNSGANVLT

v_call: TRBV18
cdr3_aa: ASSPPLGMGDTQY

v_call: TRBV7-8
cdr3_aa: ASSSRGYEQY